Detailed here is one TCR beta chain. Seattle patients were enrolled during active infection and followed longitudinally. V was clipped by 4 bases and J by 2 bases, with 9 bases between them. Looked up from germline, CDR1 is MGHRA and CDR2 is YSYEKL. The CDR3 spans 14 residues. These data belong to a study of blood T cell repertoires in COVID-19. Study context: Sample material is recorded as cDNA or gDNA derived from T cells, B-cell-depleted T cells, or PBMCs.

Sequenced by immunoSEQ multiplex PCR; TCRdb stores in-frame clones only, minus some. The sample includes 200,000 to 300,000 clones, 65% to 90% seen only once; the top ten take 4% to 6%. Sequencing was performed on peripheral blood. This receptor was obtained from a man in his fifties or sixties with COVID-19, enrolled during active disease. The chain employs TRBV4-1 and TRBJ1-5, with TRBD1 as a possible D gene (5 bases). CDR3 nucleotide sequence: TGCGCCAGCAGCCCCGGGGGGGGCAATCAGCCCCAGCATTTT. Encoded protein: CASSPGGGNQPQHF.